This T cell receptor (beta chain) stems from a study of T cells in Graves' hyperthyroidism and ophthalmopathy. Notes on the study in general: The authors' 13 V-J model separated ophthalmopathy from stable hyperthyroidism.

J gave up 5 bases and V 3 bases, and 15 bases lay outside the gene matches. The CDR3 contains 18 residues. Germline lookup yields CDR1 SGDLS and CDR2 YYNGEE. Amplification of TCR beta CDR3 regions was performed using RNA transcripts as template. Initially, a first-round RT-PCR of the TCR CDR3 employed the HTBI primer set. MiXCR was run by TCRdb on the multiplex PCR reads, yielding one entry per CDR3 protein. The profile shows 500,000 to 650,000 distinct CDR3 sequences, 20% of them singletons. Those patients with uncontrolled infection, other autoimmune disease, pregnancy or lactation were excluded. About this clonotype itself: What it binds is not known.

The source of this sequence is a man in his forties with Graves' ophthalmopathy. This chain uses TRBV9 with TRBJ2-5; 11 bases are a match to TRBD2. Specimen: blood. In DNA form, the CDR3 reads TGTGCCAGCAGCGGGAAAGGACTAGCGGGCCAAAAAGGGGAGACCCAGTACTTC. It is translated as CASSGKGLAGQKGETQYF.